This entry lists 22 T cell receptor beta chains sequenced from one sample in a study of blood T cell repertoires in COVID-19. The repertoire was sequenced with immunoSEQ multiplex PCR; TCRdb's copy has only in-frame clones and lacks some. The sample has over 90,000 clones; about four fifths are singletons. Material for sequencing was peripheral blood. The receptors here all came from an elderly man with COVID-19, enrolled during active disease.

V usage is TRBV19 and J usage is TRBJ2-3; D is unclear. V lost 4 bases and J 2 bases, leaving 10 bases between the germline ends. CDR1 is LNHDA and CDR2 is SQIVND in the germline V gene (reference sequence). This CDR3 is 14 amino acids long. This CDR3 is CASSNTEFTDTQYF. The CDR3 DNA follows: TGTGCCAGTAGTAACACCGAATTCACAGATACGCAGTATTTT.

V gene TRBV7-9 combines with J gene TRBJ1-1; D possibly corresponds to TRBD1 (5 bases). This CDR3 has 14 amino acids. Per germline, CDR1 SEHNR and CDR2 FQNEAQ (reference sequence). V lost 5 bases and J 3 bases, leaving 13 bases between the germline ends. CDR3 loop: CASSRAGRHTEAFF. In DNA form, the CDR3 reads TGTGCCAGCAGCCGGGCAGGGAGGCACACTGAAGCTTTCTTT.

This chain joins TRBV4-1 and TRBJ2-1; 11 nucleotides line up with TRBD2. The CDR3 covers 18 residues. After removal of 0 bases from V and 7 bases from J, the junction contained 11 bases not matched to a gene. The germline V gene encodes CDR1 MGHRA and CDR2 YSYEKL. CDR3 sequence: CASSQDPGSGRAGNEQFF. DNA of the CDR3: TGCGCCAGCAGCCAAGATCCTGGTAGCGGGAGGGCTGGTAATGAGCAGTTCTTC.

The gene calls are TRBV9 and TRBJ2-2; D remains ambiguous. Germline CDR1 reads SGDLS; CDR2 reads YYNGEE. V was shortened by 4 bases and J by 3 bases, with 10 bases between the two germline ends. The CDR3 spans 14 residues. This CDR3 reads CASSPRLDTGELFF. The CDR3 DNA reads TGTGCCAGCAGCCCCCGACTGGACACCGGGGAGCTGTTTTTT.

A few counts support this clone. The chain employs TRBV28 and TRBJ2-7; 9 bases fit TRBD1. This CDR3 has 15 residues. Germline-derived CDR1 and CDR2 are MDHEN and SYDVKM. With V trimmed by 7 bases and J by 3 bases, 10 bases remained unmatched. This chain's CDR3 is CASTLTGDRDYEQYF. The DNA for the CDR3 is TGTGCCAGCACCTTAACCGGGGACAGGGACTACGAGCAGTACTTC.

This chain links TRBV20-1 with TRBJ1-5; unclear D gene. Per the germline V gene, CDR1 is DFQATT and CDR2 is SNEGSKA (reference sequence). The CDR3 extends over 14 amino acids. The V and J ends lost 3 bases and 0 bases respectively, with 9 bases between them. This CDR3 reads CSASGLTSNQPQHF. The CDR3 region has the DNA TGCAGTGCTAGTGGGCTTACTAGCAATCAGCCCCAGCATTTT.

The chain is built from TRBV13 and TRBJ1-6; possible D gene TRBD1, 5 bases. The ends were cut back, 8 bases at V and 6 bases at J, with 8 bases in the middle. The CDR3 contains 12 residues. Germline V gene sequence: CDR1 PRHDT, CDR2 FYEKMQ (reference sequence). CDR3 DNA: TGTGCCAGCCGGGGGTTTAATTCACCCCTCCACTTT. It specifies CASRGFNSPLHF.

This rearrangement joins TRBV25-1 to TRBJ2-7; D unclear. CDR1 and CDR2 from the germline V gene are MGHDK and SYGVNS. With 3 bases removed from V and 6 bases from J, the gap between germline ends came to 15 bases. This CDR3 is built from 14 residues. CDR3 region: CASSDVSQVREQYF. CDR3 DNA: TGTGCCAGCAGTGATGTAAGTCAGGTACGCGAGCAGTACTTC.

CDR3 sequence: CASSFPGGVNEQYF. Written as DNA, the CDR3 is TGTGCCAGCAGCTTCCCAGGCGGGGTAAACGAGCAGTACTTC. This chain joins TRBV5-5 and TRBJ2-7, with a possible D match to TRBD2 (6 bases). The CDR3 has 14 residues. Germline V gene lookup returns CDR1 SGHKS and CDR2 YYEKEE (reference sequence). V dropped 2 bases and J dropped 5 bases, with 14 bases sitting between them.

The genes are TRBV21-1 and TRBJ1-2. TRBV21-1 is tagged as a pseudogene. The CDR3 is made up of 13 amino acids. The CDR3 reads CASSTGPLRGYTF. The DNA for the CDR3 is TGTGCCAGCAGCACTGGTCCACTAAGGGGCTACACCTTC.

The chain couples TRBV5-1 to TRBJ2-5; D is ambiguous. Germline values: CDR1 SGHRS, CDR2 YFSETQ. V was clipped by 8 bases and J by 1 base, with 12 bases between them. The CDR3 is 13 amino acids. This CDR3 is CASYSEFQETQYF. The CDR3 DNA sequence: TGCGCCAGTTACAGTGAGTTCCAAGAGACCCAGTACTTC.

This rearrangement joins TRBV7-9 to TRBJ2-7, with TRBD1 identical over 8 bases. V lost 0 bases to trimming and J lost 3 bases; unmatched junction nucleotides: 4. The CDR3 extends over 15 amino acids. The germline V gene encodes CDR1 SEHNR and CDR2 FQNEAQ (reference sequence). The CDR3 coding sequence is TGTGCCAGCAGCTTAGCCTCTGACAGGGGCTACGAGCAGTACTTC. This encodes CASSLASDRGYEQYF.

This chain uses TRBV29-1 with TRBJ2-3; 9 bases are shared with TRBD1. Trimming at V came to 6 bases and at J to 0 bases, leaving 7 bases not matched to a gene. The CDR3 length is 15 residues. Per the germline V gene, CDR1 is SQVTM and CDR2 is ANQGSEA. The chain's CDR3 is CSVAVQGASTDTQYF. The CDR3 nucleotides are TGCAGCGTAGCCGTACAGGGGGCGAGCACAGATACGCAGTATTTT.

The chain is built from TRBV7-2 and TRBJ2-1; TRBD2 aligns across 8 bases. The germline gives CDR1 SGHTA, CDR2 FQGNSA. CDR3 size: 13 residues. The junction had 3 bases not matched to a gene; V was cut back by 5 bases and J by 6 bases. The CDR3 DNA sequence: TGTGCCAGCAGCACTAGCGGCGGCAATGAGCAGTTCTTC. Encoded protein: CASSTSGGNEQFF.

This clone was recorded a few times. The chain uses TRBV6-5 and TRBJ1-2, with TRBD1 as a possible D gene (5 bases). The CDR3 extends over 14 amino acids. Trimming pared 6 bases from V and 4 bases from J, leaving 15 bases between. Germline V gene data show CDR1 as MNHEY and CDR2 as SVGAGI. CDR3 residues: CASSSTGGAYGYTF. The CDR3 DNA sequence: TGTGCCAGCAGCTCAACCGGAGGGGCCTATGGCTACACCTTC.

CDR3 sequence: CASSFQGLYGYTF. In nucleotides, the CDR3 is TGTGCCAGCAGCTTTCAGGGACTCTATGGCTACACCTTC. The rearrangement links TRBV5-6 to TRBJ1-2, with D maybe TRBD1 (5 bases). The V end lost 2 bases, the J end lost 4 bases, and 9 bases lay between the germline ends. CDR1 is SGHDT, CDR2 YYEEEE, per germline. The CDR3 is made up of 13 amino acids.

The chain carries TRBV5-5 and TRBJ1-4; D is perhaps TRBD1 (6 bases). With 4 bases removed from V and 12 bases from J, the gap between germline ends came to 25 bases. Germline V gives CDR1 SGHKS, CDR2 YYEKEE (reference sequence). The CDR3 has 16 amino acids. The CDR3: CASSPLSTGLSDQLFF. The DNA of the CDR3 is TGTGCCAGCAGCCCTCTTTCGACAGGACTCTCGGATCAACTGTTTTTT.

V and J are TRBV19 and TRBJ1-2, with D uncertain. The germline V and J ends were trimmed by 5 bases and 7 bases, with 14 bases remaining between them. The CDR3 totals 13 residues. Germline V gene data show CDR1 as LNHDA and CDR2 as SQIVND (reference sequence). CDR3 sequence reads: CASSPRRDRGYTF. DNA of the CDR3: TGTGCCAGTAGTCCCCGGAGGGATCGTGGCTACACCTTC.

The gene calls are TRBV5-1 and TRBJ1-3; a weak D match, TRBD1 (6 bases). Germline V gene lookup returns CDR1 SGHRS and CDR2 YFSETQ. The V end was cut by 1 base, the J end by 1 base, with 12 bases between. The CDR3 has 16 amino acids. For the CDR3, the DNA is TGCGCCAGCAGCTTGACCCTGACAGGTTCTGGAAACACCATATATTTT. Translating it yields CASSLTLTGSGNTIYF.

This clone showed up just once. This chain connects TRBV18 to TRBJ2-3; 7 nucleotides agree with TRBD1. This CDR3 comprises 15 residues. V gave up 3 bases and J gave up 2 bases; unmatched junction bases: 5. Germline V gene sequence: CDR1 KGHSH, CDR2 LQKENI. The CDR3 DNA reads TGTGCCAGCTCACCTGGACAGGCACTCACAGATACGCAGTATTTT. Its protein is CASSPGQALTDTQYF. The whole variable domain, filled in from reference TRBV18 and TRBJ2-3, reads NAGVMQNPRHLVRRRGQEARLRCSPMKGHSHVYWYRQLPEEGLKFMVYLQKENIIDESGMPKERFSAEFPKEGPSILRIQQVVRGDSAAYFCASSPGQALTDTQYFGPGTRLTVL.

This clone turned up a few times. The J gene is TRBJ2-5, the V gene TRBV4-3, with a possible D match to TRBD1 (5 bases). This CDR3 has 13 residues. Germline assignment: CDR1 LGHNA and CDR2 YSLEER. The V end lost 1 base, the J end lost 3 bases, and 6 bases lay between the germline ends. The CDR3 reads CASSQAREETQYF. The CDR3 DNA follows: TGCGCCAGCAGCCAAGCCAGGGAAGAGACCCAGTACTTC.

The chain carries TRBV7-2 and TRBJ2-1, with 12 bases matching TRBD2. CDR3 length equals 18 residues. In germline, CDR1 is SGHTA, CDR2 FQGNSA. V trimming: 4 bases; J trimming: 9 bases; junction bases outside the gene matches: 16. The chain's CDR3 is CASSYHLAGGPSGGEQFF. The CDR3 coding sequence is TGTGCCAGCAGCTACCACCTAGCGGGAGGGCCTTCGGGGGGTGAGCAGTTCTTC.